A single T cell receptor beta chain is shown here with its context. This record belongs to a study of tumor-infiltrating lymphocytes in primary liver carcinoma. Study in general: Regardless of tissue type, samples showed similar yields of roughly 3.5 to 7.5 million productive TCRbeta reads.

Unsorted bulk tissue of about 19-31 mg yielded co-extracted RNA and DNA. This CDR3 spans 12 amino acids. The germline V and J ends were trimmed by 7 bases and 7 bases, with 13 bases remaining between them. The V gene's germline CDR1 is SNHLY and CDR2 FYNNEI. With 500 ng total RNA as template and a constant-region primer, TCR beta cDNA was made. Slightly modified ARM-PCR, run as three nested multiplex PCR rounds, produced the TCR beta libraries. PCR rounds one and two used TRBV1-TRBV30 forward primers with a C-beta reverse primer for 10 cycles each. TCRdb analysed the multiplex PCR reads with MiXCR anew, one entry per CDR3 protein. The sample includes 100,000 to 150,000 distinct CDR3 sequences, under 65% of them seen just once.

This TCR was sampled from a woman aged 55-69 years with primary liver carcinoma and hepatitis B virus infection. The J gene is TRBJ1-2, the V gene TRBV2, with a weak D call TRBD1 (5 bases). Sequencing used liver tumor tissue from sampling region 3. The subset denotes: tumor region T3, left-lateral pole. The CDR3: CASTTGGCGYTF. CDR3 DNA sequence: TGTGCCAGCACAACGGGGGGGTGTGGCTACACCTTC. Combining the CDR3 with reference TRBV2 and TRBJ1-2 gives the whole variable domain EPEVTQTPSHQVTQMGQEVILRCVPISNHLYFYWYRQILGQKVEFLVSFYNNEISEKSEIFDDQFSVERPDGSNFTLKIRSTKLEDSAMYFCASTTGGCGYTFGSGTRLTVV.